Listed below are T cell receptor beta chains from one sample, sequenced in a study of shared clonotypes between healthy human individuals. Clones were sequenced by immunoSEQ multiplex PCR, and TCRdb holds only the in-frame ones, with some missing. The sample lists 2 million to 2.5 million clones; approximately 95% were seen once. The sequencing sample was made of naive CD4+ T cells from PBMCs. The receptors were gathered from a man younger than 35 in good health. Some clones in this sample may be carry-over from other donors' samples. Each CDR3 is given with its conserved first and last residue. D genes are given only for firm matches.

j_gene: TRBJ1-2
v_gene: TRBV18
d_gene: .
CDR3aa: CASSPPLGGDDGYTF

j_gene: TRBJ2-6
v_gene: TRBV9
d_gene: .
CDR3aa: CASSVGPGYFSGANVLTF

j_gene: TRBJ2-1
v_gene: TRBV11-3
d_gene: TRBD1
CDR3aa: CASSSGTGWNEQFF

j_gene: TRBJ1-1
v_gene: TRBV18
d_gene: .
CDR3aa: CASSPGQLLNTEAFF

j_gene: TRBJ2-5
v_gene: TRBV6-6
d_gene: .
CDR3aa: CASSGSRRYQETQYF

j_gene: TRBJ1-1
v_gene: TRBV10-3
d_gene: TRBD1
CDR3aa: CAVRGGPENTEAFF

j_gene: TRBJ1-1
v_gene: TRBV5-4
d_gene: TRBD1
CDR3aa: CASSSAGGSRNTEAFF

j_gene: TRBJ1-2
v_gene: TRBV7-3
d_gene: .
CDR3aa: CASSITDGYTF

j_gene: TRBJ2-5
v_gene: TRBV7-8
d_gene: .
CDR3aa: CASSFGTLETQYF

j_gene: TRBJ2-3
v_gene: TRBV5-1
d_gene: TRBD1
CDR3aa: CASSWLGGGSTDTQYF

j_gene: TRBJ2-1
v_gene: TRBV9
d_gene: TRBD1
CDR3aa: CASSVGQGDNEQFF

j_gene: TRBJ2-2
v_gene: TRBV7-2
d_gene: TRBD2
CDR3aa: CASSPLGTSVGTGELFF

j_gene: TRBJ1-3
v_gene: TRBV9
d_gene: .
CDR3aa: CASSVGPGQFGNTIYF

j_gene: TRBJ1-2
v_gene: TRBV27
d_gene: .
CDR3aa: CASSPTRWGGDGYTF

j_gene: TRBJ1-1
v_gene: TRBV6-5
d_gene: .
CDR3aa: CASSYSFLGNTEAFF

j_gene: TRBJ1-3
v_gene: TRBV6-5
d_gene: .
CDR3aa: CASRGPRSGNTIYF

j_gene: TRBJ2-3
v_gene: TRBV4-1
d_gene: .
CDR3aa: CASSQVLATDTQYF

j_gene: TRBJ2-5
v_gene: TRBV9
d_gene: .
CDR3aa: CASSVAGERSQETQYF

j_gene: TRBJ1-5
v_gene: TRBV30
d_gene: .
CDR3aa: CAWQQGRQPQHF

j_gene: TRBJ2-1
v_gene: TRBV7-2
d_gene: .
CDR3aa: CASSSGPPAYNEQFF

j_gene: TRBJ2-5
v_gene: TRBV4-2
d_gene: TRBD2
CDR3aa: CAGSQGLAGAETQYF

j_gene: TRBJ1-3
v_gene: TRBV9
d_gene: .
CDR3aa: CASSVDLGAENTIYF

j_gene: TRBJ2-1
v_gene: TRBV18
d_gene: TRBD2
CDR3aa: CASSPRGLAGGPGEQFF

j_gene: TRBJ2-3
v_gene: TRBV6-1
d_gene: .
CDR3aa: CASSESRATDTQYF

j_gene: TRBJ2-7
v_gene: TRBV28
d_gene: .
CDR3aa: CASSSYREGSYEQYF

j_gene: TRBJ2-2
v_gene: TRBV5-6
d_gene: .
CDR3aa: CASSLMGALNTGELFF

j_gene: TRBJ2-7
v_gene: TRBV11-2
d_gene: TRBD1
CDR3aa: CASSLVRGHYEQYF

j_gene: TRBJ1-4
v_gene: TRBV28
d_gene: .
CDR3aa: CASSLWGGDDTKEKLFF